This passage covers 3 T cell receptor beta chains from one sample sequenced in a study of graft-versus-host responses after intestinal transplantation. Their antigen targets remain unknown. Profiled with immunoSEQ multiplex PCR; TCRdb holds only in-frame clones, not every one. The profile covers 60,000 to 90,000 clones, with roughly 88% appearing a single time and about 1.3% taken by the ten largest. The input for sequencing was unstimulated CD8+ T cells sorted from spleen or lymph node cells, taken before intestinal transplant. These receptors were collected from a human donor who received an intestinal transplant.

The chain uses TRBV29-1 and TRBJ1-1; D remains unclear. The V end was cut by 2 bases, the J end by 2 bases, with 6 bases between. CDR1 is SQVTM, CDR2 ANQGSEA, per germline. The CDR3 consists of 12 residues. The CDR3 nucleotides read TGCAGCGTTGAATTCGTCAACACTGAAGCTTTCTTT. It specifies CSVEFVNTEAFF.

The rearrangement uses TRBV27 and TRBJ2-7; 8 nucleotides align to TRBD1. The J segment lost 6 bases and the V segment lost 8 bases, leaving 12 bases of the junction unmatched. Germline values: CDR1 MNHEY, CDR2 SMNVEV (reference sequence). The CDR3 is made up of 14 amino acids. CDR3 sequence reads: CASQIGPDRGEQYF. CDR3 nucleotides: TGTGCCAGCCAAATTGGCCCCGACAGGGGCGAGCAGTACTTC.

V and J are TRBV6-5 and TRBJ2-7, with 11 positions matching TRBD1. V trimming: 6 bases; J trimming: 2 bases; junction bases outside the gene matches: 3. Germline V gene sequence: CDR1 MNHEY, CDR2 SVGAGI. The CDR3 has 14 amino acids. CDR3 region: CASSGTGGTYEQYF. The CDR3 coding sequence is TGTGCCAGCAGCGGGACAGGGGGGACCTACGAGCAGTACTTC.